Sequencing of this T cell receptor (beta chain) was carried out in a study of OX40 agonist ivuxolimab in advanced cancers. Generated by immunoSEQ multiplex PCR, the TCRdb table keeps only in-frame clones and is missing some. The data hold about 69,000 clones, with around 85% observed a single time. This TCR came from an adult with an advanced solid tumor such as melanoma, head and neck, liver or kidney cancer. The material sequenced was CD4+ or CD8+ T cells sorted from blood, taken in a trial of the OX40 agonist ivuxolimab.

The CDR3 is CASSLTGGEQYF. The CDR3 DNA reads TGTGCCAGCAGCCTGACAGGGGGCGAGCAGTACTTC. This chain links TRBV7-3 with TRBJ2-7, with TRBD1 matching over 9 bases. The CDR3 is 12 amino acids. After removal of 5 bases from V and 6 bases from J, the junction contained 2 bases not matched to a gene. Germline V CDR1 and CDR2: SGHTA, FQGTGA.